The next 6 T cell receptor beta chains were all read from a single sample in a study of identical twins. TCRdb used MiXCR to reprocess the 5' RACE reads, holding one entry per CDR3 protein. This sample has 690,000 or so distinct CDR3 sequences; 5.5% to 6.5% occur once, and the top ten carry 1.5% to 2%. Sequencing was performed on naive T cells sorted from blood. These receptors were collected from a man between 18 and 29 years old in good health.

This clonotype has just a few counts. The rearrangement links TRBV15 to TRBJ2-3; 8 bases match TRBD2. The CDR3 loop spans 16 amino acids. The junction had 3 bases not matched to a gene; V was cut back by 1 base and J by 0 bases. Germline CDR1 is LNHNV and CDR2 is YYDKDF (reference sequence). CDR3 bases: TGTGCCACCAGCAGAGCTAAGCGGGAGAGCACAGATACGCAGTATTTT. Its protein is CATSRAKRESTDTQYF.

This clonotype was detected a few times. CDR3 sequence (DNA): TGTGCCAGCAGTGACGGTCACACAGATACGCAGTATTTT. This translates into CASSDGHTDTQYF. The V gene is TRBV2, the J gene TRBJ2-3; no definite D call. Trimming removed 3 bases at V and 2 bases at J, with 6 bases between. From germline, CDR1 is SNHLY and CDR2 FYNNEI. This CDR3 has 13 amino acids.

The rearrangement joins TRBV20-1 to TRBJ2-5, with 10 bases that match TRBD2. V gave up 4 bases and J gave up 5 bases; unmatched junction bases: 4. Germline V gene lookup returns CDR1 DFQATT and CDR2 SNEGSKA (reference sequence). The CDR3 is 13 residues long. The CDR3: CSAKSGREETQYF. The CDR3, as DNA: TGCAGTGCTAAAAGCGGGAGGGAGGAGACCCAGTACTTC.

This clonotype showed up many times. The chain is built from TRBV12-3 or TRBV12-4 and TRBJ1-1; D not certain. Trimming removed 6 bases at V and 7 bases at J, with 18 bases between. The CDR3 has 14 residues. CDR3 sequence (DNA): TGTGCCAGCAGCTCCCTCATGGACCGGATTGAAGCTTTCTTT. It encodes CASSSLMDRIEAFF.

This clonotype was observed a handful of times. Written as DNA, the CDR3 is TGTGCCAGCAGTGCCACCGGGACAGACTATGGCTACACCTTC. It encodes CASSATGTDYGYTF. The chain is built from TRBV25-1 and TRBJ1-2, with 7 bases identical to TRBD1. The junction had 5 bases not matched to a gene; V was cut back by 4 bases and J by 3 bases. The CDR3 has 14 amino acids. Germline V gene sequence: CDR1 MGHDK, CDR2 SYGVNS.

This clonotype appeared a few times. CDR3 DNA sequence: TGTGCCAGCTCACCACGCTTACTAAACTCAGGGGGCCGAAAAACAGATACGCAGTATTTT. Translating it yields CASSPRLLNSGGRKTDTQYF. This chain links TRBV18 with TRBJ2-3; 8 bases align to TRBD1. From germline, CDR1 is KGHSH and CDR2 LQKENI. There are 20 residues in the CDR3. Trimming removed 1 base from V and 3 bases from J; junction bases left unmatched: 18.